This TCR beta chain was observed in a study of beta chain features in type 1 diabetes. Study-level findings and limits: Patients with Type 1 diabetes showed moderately but significantly shorter TCRB CDR3s in all four CD4+ subsets.

Expressed TCRB transcripts were sequenced after all isolated RNA was converted to cDNA. Read counts averaged around 3.6 million for samples of naive, central memory and regulatory T cells. Method: immunoSEQ multiplex PCR; TCRdb's copy keeps in-frame clones and lacks some. The sample includes around 290,000 clones, 8% of them seen just once. This CDR3 contains 13 residues. The V end was cut by 2 bases, the J end by 0 bases, with 2 bases between. CDR1 is MNHEY and CDR2 is SVGAGI in the germline V gene. A note on this clone: The antigen remains undetermined. Distinct nucleotide sequences in the sample also encode this CDR3.

The clonotype was recovered from a woman between 18 and 29 years old in good health. The chain couples TRBV6-5 to TRBJ1-5; D uncertain. The sample was central memory CD4+ T cells from blood. CDR3 nucleotides: TGTGCCAGCAGTTACGGTAGCAATCAGCCCCAGCATTTT. It yields the protein CASSYGSNQPQHF.